The clone carrying this TCR beta chain occurred once. The germline CDR1 and CDR2 sequences are MNHEY and SVGAGI. The germline V and J ends were trimmed by 6 bases and 5 bases, with 5 bases remaining between them. The CDR3 is 11 amino acids. This record comes from a study of healthy donors' naive CD4 and CD8 T cells. Background on the study: Three donor age groups were sampled: 20-25, 40-50 and 60-70 years; half female.

Each TCR library used 500 ng of total RNA and a linear amplification protocol. TCRdb re-analysed the reads in MiXCR, keeping a single row per CDR3 protein. In the table there are about 180,000 distinct CDR3 sequences, over 60% of which are singletons. V is TRBV6-5 and J is TRBJ2-1; D is unresolved. This TCR derives from a pool of human donors in good health; the sample pools cells from several healthy donors. The sequenced sample consisted of naive CD4+ and CD8+ T cells sorted from blood, pooled from several donors. The CDR3: CASRENNEQFF. The CDR3 nucleotides are TGTGCCAGCAGGGAAAACAATGAGCAGTTCTTC.